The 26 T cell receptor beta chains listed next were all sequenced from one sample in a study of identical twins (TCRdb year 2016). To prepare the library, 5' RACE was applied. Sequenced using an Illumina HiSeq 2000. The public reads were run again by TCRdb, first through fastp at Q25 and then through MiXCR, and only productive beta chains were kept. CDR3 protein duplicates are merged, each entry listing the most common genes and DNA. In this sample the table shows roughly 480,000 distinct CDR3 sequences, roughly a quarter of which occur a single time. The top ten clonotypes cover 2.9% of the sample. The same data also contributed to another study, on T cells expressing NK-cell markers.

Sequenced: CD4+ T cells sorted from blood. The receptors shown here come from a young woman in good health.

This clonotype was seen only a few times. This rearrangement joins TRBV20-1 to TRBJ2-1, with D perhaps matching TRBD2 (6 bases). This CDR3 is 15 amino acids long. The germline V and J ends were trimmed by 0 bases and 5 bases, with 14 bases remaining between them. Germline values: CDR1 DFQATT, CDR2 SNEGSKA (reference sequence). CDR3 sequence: CSARDRGTKNNEQFF. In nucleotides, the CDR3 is TGCAGTGCTAGAGATCGGGGGACGAAAAACAATGAGCAGTTCTTC.

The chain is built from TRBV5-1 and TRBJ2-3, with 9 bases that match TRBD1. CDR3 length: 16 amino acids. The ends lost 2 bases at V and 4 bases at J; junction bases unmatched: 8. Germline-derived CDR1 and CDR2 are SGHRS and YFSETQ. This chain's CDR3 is CASSFRGTGPPDTQYF. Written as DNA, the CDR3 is TGCGCCAGCAGCTTTAGAGGGACAGGGCCCCCAGATACGCAGTATTTT.

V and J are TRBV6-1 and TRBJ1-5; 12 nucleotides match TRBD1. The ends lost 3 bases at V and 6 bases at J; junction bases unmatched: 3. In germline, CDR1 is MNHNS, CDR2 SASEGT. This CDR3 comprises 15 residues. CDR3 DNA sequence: TGTGCCAGCAGTGACGGGACAGGGGGCGTTCAGCCCCAGCATTTT. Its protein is CASSDGTGGVQPQHF.

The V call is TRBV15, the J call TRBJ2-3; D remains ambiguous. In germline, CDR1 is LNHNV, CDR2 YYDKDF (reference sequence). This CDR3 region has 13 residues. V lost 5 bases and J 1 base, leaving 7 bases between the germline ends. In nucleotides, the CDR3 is TGTGCCACCAGCCGTGCAGGCACAGATACGCAGTATTTT. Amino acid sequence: CATSRAGTDTQYF.

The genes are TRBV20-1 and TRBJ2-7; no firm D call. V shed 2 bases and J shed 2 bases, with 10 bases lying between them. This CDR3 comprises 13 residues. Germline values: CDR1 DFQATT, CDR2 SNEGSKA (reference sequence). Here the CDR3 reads CSARHEDPYEQYF. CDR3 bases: TGCAGTGCTAGACATGAGGATCCCTACGAGCAGTACTTC.

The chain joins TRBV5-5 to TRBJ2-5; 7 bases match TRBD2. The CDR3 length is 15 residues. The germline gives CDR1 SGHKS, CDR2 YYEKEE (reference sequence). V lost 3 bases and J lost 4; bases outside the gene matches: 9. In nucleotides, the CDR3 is TGTGCCAGCAGCTCGGTACCCGGGGGGTCAGAGACCCAGTACTTC. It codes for CASSSVPGGSETQYF.

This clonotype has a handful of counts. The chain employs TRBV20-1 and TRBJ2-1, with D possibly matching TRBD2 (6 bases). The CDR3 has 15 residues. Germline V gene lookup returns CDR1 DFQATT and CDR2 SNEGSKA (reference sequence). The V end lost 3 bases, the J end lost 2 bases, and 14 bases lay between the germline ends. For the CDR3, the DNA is TGCAGTGCTAGGGGGACTGGTGGGGCCTACAATGAGCAGTTCTTC. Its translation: CSARGTGGAYNEQFF.

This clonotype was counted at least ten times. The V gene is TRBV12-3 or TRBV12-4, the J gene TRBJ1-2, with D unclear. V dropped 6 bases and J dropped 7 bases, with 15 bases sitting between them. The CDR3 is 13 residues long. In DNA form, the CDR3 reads TGTGCCAGCAGATTCGCGTCAGCCCTTGGCTACACCTTC. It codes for CASRFASALGYTF.

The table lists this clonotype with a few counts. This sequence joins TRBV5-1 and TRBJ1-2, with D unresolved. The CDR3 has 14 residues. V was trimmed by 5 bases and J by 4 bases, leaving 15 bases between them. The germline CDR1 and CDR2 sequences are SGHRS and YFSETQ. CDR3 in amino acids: CASRLLSPPYGYTF. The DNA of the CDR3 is TGCGCCAGCAGGCTACTTTCCCCGCCCTATGGCTACACCTTC.

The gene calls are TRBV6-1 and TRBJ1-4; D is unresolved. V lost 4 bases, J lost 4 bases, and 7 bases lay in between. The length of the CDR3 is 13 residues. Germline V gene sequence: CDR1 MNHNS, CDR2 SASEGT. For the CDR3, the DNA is TGTGCCAGCAGTGGGGCGCTTAATGAAAAACTGTTTTTT. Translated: CASSGALNEKLFF.

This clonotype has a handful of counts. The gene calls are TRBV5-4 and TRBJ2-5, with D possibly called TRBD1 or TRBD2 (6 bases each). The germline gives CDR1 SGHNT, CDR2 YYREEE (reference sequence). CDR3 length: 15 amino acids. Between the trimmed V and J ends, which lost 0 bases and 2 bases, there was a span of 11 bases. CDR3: CASSLEGGPQETQYF. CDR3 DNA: TGTGCCAGCAGCTTGGAGGGGGGACCACAAGAGACCCAGTACTTC.

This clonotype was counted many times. The CDR3 region has the DNA TGCGCCAGCAGCCAACTAGCGGGGGGGCTCAAGTTCTTC. Translation: CASSQLAGGLKFF. The J gene is TRBJ2-1, the V gene TRBV5-1, with TRBD2 identical over 13 bases. CDR1 is SGHRS, CDR2 YFSETQ, per germline. J lost 14 bases, V lost 4 bases, and 6 bases had no gene match. CDR3 length: 13 residues.

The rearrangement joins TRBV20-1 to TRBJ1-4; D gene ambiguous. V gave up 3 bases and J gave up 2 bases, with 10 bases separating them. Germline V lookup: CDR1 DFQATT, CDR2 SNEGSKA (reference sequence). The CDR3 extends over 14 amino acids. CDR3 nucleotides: TGCAGTGCTAGTAGGTCGCACACTAATGAAAAACTGTTTTTT. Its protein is CSASRSHTNEKLFF.

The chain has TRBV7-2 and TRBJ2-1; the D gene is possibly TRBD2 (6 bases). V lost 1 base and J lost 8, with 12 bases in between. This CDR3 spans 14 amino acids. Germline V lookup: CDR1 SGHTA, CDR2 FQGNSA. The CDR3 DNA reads TGTGCCAGCAGCTTAGGAGGAGGGCGGGATGAGCAGTTCTTC. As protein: CASSLGGGRDEQFF.

CDR3 loop: CASSVGPGRFYEQYF. The CDR3 bases are TGTGCCAGCAGCGTAGGTCCAGGAAGATTCTACGAGCAGTACTTC. The V call is TRBV9, the J call TRBJ2-7; unclear D gene. The germline CDR1 and CDR2 sequences are SGDLS and YYNGEE. Trimming took 0 bases from V and 3 from J, leaving 13 bases between them. The CDR3 has 15 residues.

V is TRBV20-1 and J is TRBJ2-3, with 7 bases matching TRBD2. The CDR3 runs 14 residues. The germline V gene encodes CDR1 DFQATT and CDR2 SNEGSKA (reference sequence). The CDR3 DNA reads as TGCAGGGCGGCGGGAGATCGTCGCCCAGATACGCAGTATTTT. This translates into CRAAGDRRPDTQYF.

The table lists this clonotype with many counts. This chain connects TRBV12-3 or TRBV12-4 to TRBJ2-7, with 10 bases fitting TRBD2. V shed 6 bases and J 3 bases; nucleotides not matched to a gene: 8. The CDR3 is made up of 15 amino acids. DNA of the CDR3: TGTGCCAGCAGCTTCCTAGCGGGAGCGTTCTACGAGCAGTACTTC. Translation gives CASSFLAGAFYEQYF.

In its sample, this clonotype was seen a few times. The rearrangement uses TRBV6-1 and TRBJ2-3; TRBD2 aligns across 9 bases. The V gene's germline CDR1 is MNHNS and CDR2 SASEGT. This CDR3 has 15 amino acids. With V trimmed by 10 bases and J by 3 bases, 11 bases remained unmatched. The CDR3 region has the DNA TGTGCCACCACACATAGCGGGAGTGGAACAGATACGCAGTATTTT. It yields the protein CATTHSGSGTDTQYF.

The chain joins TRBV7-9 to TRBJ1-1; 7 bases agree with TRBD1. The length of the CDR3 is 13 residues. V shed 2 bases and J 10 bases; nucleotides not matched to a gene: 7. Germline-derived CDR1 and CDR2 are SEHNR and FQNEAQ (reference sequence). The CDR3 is CASSLYDREAAFF. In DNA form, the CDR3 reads TGTGCCAGCAGCTTATACGACAGGGAGGCAGCTTTCTTT.

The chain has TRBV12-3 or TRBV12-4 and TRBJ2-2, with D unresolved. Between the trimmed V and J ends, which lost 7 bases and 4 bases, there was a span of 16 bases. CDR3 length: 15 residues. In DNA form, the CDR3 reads TGTGCCAGCACCCCGTACGCGACGGGCACCGGGGAGCTGTTTTTT. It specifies CASTPYATGTGELFF.

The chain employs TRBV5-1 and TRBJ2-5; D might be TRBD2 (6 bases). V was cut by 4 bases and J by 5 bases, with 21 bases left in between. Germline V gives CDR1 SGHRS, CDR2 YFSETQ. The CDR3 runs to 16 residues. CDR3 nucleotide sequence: TGCGCCAGCAGCAAAACCGGGACTCCTCCCCCGGAGACCCAGTACTTC. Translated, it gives CASSKTGTPPPETQYF.

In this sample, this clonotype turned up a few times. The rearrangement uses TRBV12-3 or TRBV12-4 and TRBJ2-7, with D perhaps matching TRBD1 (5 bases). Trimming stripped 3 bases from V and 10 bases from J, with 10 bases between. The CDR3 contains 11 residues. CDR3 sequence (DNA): TGTGCCAGCAGTTTTGTAGGGGCCCAGTACTTC. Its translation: CASSFVGAQYF.

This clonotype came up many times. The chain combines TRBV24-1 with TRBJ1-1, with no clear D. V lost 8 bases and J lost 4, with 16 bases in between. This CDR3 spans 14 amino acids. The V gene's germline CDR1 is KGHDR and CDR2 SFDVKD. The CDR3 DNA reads TGTGCCACCATAAGGACCCCGTCGGGCACTGAAGCTTTCTTT. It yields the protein CATIRTPSGTEAFF.

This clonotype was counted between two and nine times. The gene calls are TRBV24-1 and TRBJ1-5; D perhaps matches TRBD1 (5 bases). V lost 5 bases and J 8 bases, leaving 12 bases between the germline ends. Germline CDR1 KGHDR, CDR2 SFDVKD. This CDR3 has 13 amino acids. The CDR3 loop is CATSGGRGKPQHF. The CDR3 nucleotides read TGTGCCACCAGTGGAGGGAGGGGAAAGCCCCAGCATTTT.

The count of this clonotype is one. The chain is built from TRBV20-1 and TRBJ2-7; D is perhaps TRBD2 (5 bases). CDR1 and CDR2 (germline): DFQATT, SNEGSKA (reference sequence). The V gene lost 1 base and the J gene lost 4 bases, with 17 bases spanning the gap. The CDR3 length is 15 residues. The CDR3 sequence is CSARAEGSTEYEQYF. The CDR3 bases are TGCAGTGCTAGAGCCGAGGGATCCACCGAGTACGAGCAGTACTTC.

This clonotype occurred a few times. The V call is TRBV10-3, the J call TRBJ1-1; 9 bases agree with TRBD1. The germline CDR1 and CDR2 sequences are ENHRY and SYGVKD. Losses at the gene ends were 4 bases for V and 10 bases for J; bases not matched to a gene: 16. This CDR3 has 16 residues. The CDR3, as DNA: TGTGCCATCAGTGTGACACGGCGAACAGGGGGCAAGGGAGCTTTCTTT. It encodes CAISVTRRTGGKGAFF.